The TCR beta chain described here comes from a study of T cell responses to AZD1222 COVID-19 vaccine (dated by TCRdb to the early 2020s). Broadly, across the study: AZD1222 recipients with second doses at about 4 weeks or about 12 weeks were pooled, because spike-specific TCR depth and breadth did not differ between schedules. A total of approximately 240 trial participants underwent TCR sequencing, of whom about 210 had received two doses of AZD1222 and roughly 26 had received two doses of the MenACWY control vaccine. Trial participants were enrolled into age subgroups of 18-55, 56-69 and 70-plus years, which contained 148, 28 and 57 TCR-sequenced participants, respectively.

The CDR3 regions of human TCRbeta chains were analyzed by immunosequencing. Per the original workflow: TCRs in the repertoires were matched against a reference library of SARS-CoV-2-specific TCRs that had been generated with the MIRA antigen-specificity platform. Breadth was defined as the fraction of unique TCRs that were SARS-CoV-2-associated, and depth was defined as the fraction of total T cells that were SARS-CoV-2-associated. Each spike-specific TCR was assigned to its reactive spike region and to a CD4 or CD8 class using the MIRA data. Log10-transformed breadth and depth values were compared by one-way ANOVA with Sidak's multiple comparisons tests. Sourced from immuneACCESS, this table was stored by TCRdb with only in-frame sequences that have V and J called. A share of the clones is absent; for the studies checked, an unresolved V gene accounts for under half, and the remainder has no known explanation. V and J calls and clone size come straight from that table; D and trimming were deduced from the DNA. The sample contains tens of thousands of clones, roughly 93% of them found a single time. The ten biggest clones cover approximately 22% of the sample.

What this sample's time point label stands for: baseline before first vaccination. Vaccinee samples were obtained from the UK trials COV001 and COV002, which included a single-blind randomized controlled phase 2/3 trial of AZD1222 (ChAdOx1 nCoV-19) in healthy adults. Trial participant PBMC samples were collected at day 0 and day 28 after the second dose for TCRbeta chain sequencing. A word on this clone: The antigen this receptor binds is unknown. Base qualities are not at hand, and no much larger clone is one base apart.

General findings and caveats noted by the study authors: Conclusions about previously exposed vaccinees are limited because only five to seven AZD1222 recipients were SARS-CoV-2 seropositive at baseline. Reportedly, almost half of the unique spike-specific TCRs recognized epitopes lying outside the regions that are mutated in the B.1.351 and B.1.1.7 variants. The whole spike protein was spanned by vaccine-associated CD4 TCRs, and dominant responses were seen in regions 160-218 and 743-854. Because no day 14 peak-response samples were available, the repertoires could be characterized only after the peak T cell response. Spike-specific TCR breadth and depth rose significantly after two AZD1222 doses compared with day 0 and with MenACWY recipients. Participants were mostly white British, with more females than males. The authors suggested clonal diversity may have been underestimated. In the small 56-69-year group, the increase in depth fell short of significance, most likely because of low power.

V drops 4 bases and J drops 1 base, leaving 7 bases in between. The cysteine opens and the phenylalanine closes a CDR3 of 13 amino acids. Only the CDR3 DNA is retained, 39 bases long and in frame from the first base. Per the germline V gene (reference sequence), LNHDA is the CDR1 and SQIVND is the CDR2. This chain is built from TRBV19 and TRBJ1-1, with the D gene too uncertain to name. Specimen: peripheral blood, collected on day 0 of AZD1222 vaccination. The clonotype was recovered from an adult in good health. The nucleotide sequence is TGTGCCAGTAGTAGCTACCAGAACACTGAAGCTTTCTTT. Translation gives CASSSYQNTEAFF.